The rows below give T cell receptor beta chains drawn from one sample of a study of CD8+ T cells in alopecia areata. Clones were sequenced by immunoSEQ multiplex PCR, and TCRdb holds only the in-frame ones, with some missing. The sample has about 12,000 clones; roughly 50% are singletons. The material sequenced was skin. The receptors derive from a human donor with alopecia areata. Both conserved end residues are part of each CDR3. D genes are given only for firm matches. Some rows mark clone size as missing; the rest say once, few, many or name a class of expanded clone.

>NA|TRBD1|TRBV6-6|TRBJ1-3
TGTGCCAGCAGTTACGGAGGGGGCTCCACTGGAAACACCATATATTTT
CASSYGGGSTGNTIYF
>NA|NA|TRBV19|TRBJ1-6
TGTGCCAGTAACAACCCCCTAAGACGGTCCAATTCACCCCTCCACTTT
CASNNPLRRSNSPLHF
>NA|NA|TRBV28|TRBJ2-5
TGTGCCAGCAGTTTACCAGCAACAGAGACCCAGTACTTC
CASSLPATETQYF
>few|TRBD2|TRBV28|TRBJ2-7
TGTGCCAGCACCCCCGGGACTAGCGGCCTGGAGCAGTACTTC
CASTPGTSGLEQYF
>NA|NA|TRBV6-6|TRBJ2-7
TGTGCCAGCAGTTTAGACTACGAGCAGTACTTC
CASSLDYEQYF
>NA|TRBD1|TRBV5-1|TRBJ2-3
TGCGCCAGCAGCAGGACTGACAGGGGTGGCACAGATACGCAGTATTTT
CASSRTDRGGTDTQYF
>NA|NA|TRBV9|TRBJ2-3
TGTGCCAGCAGCGCTGAGAACACAGATACGCAGTATTTT
CASSAENTDTQYF
>NA|NA|TRBV5-6|TRBJ2-3
TGTGCCAGCAGCTTGCGGCAGGGAAGGAATGCAGATACGCAGTATTTT
CASSLRQGRNADTQYF
>NA|TRBD2|TRBV7-2|TRBJ2-2
TGTGCCAGCAGCCTCCAGTCGGGACTAGCGGGAGACGGGGAGCTGTTTTTT
CASSLQSGLAGDGELFF
>NA|TRBD2|TRBV5-4|TRBJ2-1
TGTGCCAGCAGCTTCGAAGAGCGGGGATCCTACAATGAGCAGTTCTTC
CASSFEERGSYNEQFF
>NA|TRBD2|TRBV10-3|TRBJ2-7
TGTGCCATCAGTTACCGTCTAGCGGGAGTTGGCGAGCAGTACTTC
CAISYRLAGVGEQYF
>few|NA|TRBV7-3|TRBJ1-1
TGTGCCAGCAGCTTGATCCCCTTATCCACTGAAGCTTTCTTT
CASSLIPLSTEAFF
>NA|NA|TRBV7-9|TRBJ1-4
TGTGCCAGCAGCTTAGAGGCAGGGAGGTATGAAAAACTGTTTTTT
CASSLEAGRYEKLFF
>NA|NA|TRBV18|TRBJ2-5
TGTGCCAGCTCAAACAGGGAGGGAGAGACCCAGTACTTC
CASSNREGETQYF
>NA|TRBD2|TRBV5-6|TRBJ2-3
TGTGCCAGCAGCGGTAGCGGGAGGGCCGCAGATACGCAGTATTTT
CASSGSGRAADTQYF
>NA|NA|TRBV9|TRBJ2-3
TGTGCCAGCAGCGCCCGCACAGATACGCAGTATTTT
CASSARTDTQYF
>NA|NA|TRBV10-3|TRBJ1-3
TGTGCCATCAGTGGGTCTACTGGAAACACCATATATTTT
CAISGSTGNTIYF
>NA|TRBD2|TRBV28|TRBJ2-3
TGTGCCAGCCAAACGAGTAGCGGGAGTCGAACAGATACGCAGTATTTT
CASQTSSGSRTDTQYF
>NA|NA|TRBV7-9|TRBJ2-3
TGTGCCAGCAGAACCGGACTTGGCCGCAGTGATACGCAGTATTTT
CASRTGLGRSDTQYF
>NA|NA|TRBV5-1|TRBJ2-5
TGCGCCAGCAGCTTGGCCGGGACCAACCAAGAGACCCAGTACTTC
CASSLAGTNQETQYF
>NA|NA|TRBV7-2|TRBJ1-6
TGTGCCAGCAGCTTAGGACAGACGTTGTCTGATAATTCACCCCTCCACTTT
CASSLGQTLSDNSPLHF
>NA|NA|TRBV5-1|TRBJ2-3
TGCGCCAGCAGCCGAGGTGCTGCCTCCCCAGATACGCAGTATTTT
CASSRGAASPDTQYF
>NA|NA|TRBV5-6|TRBJ2-5
TGTGCCAGCAGCTTCCCGGGATCCAGGTCGGAAGAGACCCAGTACTTC
CASSFPGSRSEETQYF
>few|TRBD2|TRBV20-1|TRBJ2-7
TGCAGTCTGCTAGCGGGCTACGAGCAGTACTTC
CSLLAGYEQYF
>NA|NA|TRBV11-2|TRBJ2-3
TGTGCCAGCAGTTATCACACAGATACGCAGTATTTT
CASSYHTDTQYF
>NA|NA|TRBV25-1|TRBJ1-4
TGTGCCAGCAGCTCAAATCGTAATGAAAAACTGTTTTTT
CASSSNRNEKLFF
>NA|NA|TRBV15|TRBJ1-3
TGTGCCACCAGCAGAGCGGCGGGTACGCGGACTGGAAACACCATATATTTT
CATSRAAGTRTGNTIYF
>NA|TRBD1|TRBV7-8|TRBJ1-5
TGTGCCAGCAGCAAGACAGGGGCCCCCAATCAGCCCCAGCATTTT
CASSKTGAPNQPQHF
>few|TRBD2|TRBV19|TRBJ2-1
TGTGCCAGTACTCGACGCTTGCTTCTAGTGGCTAGCGGGGACAATGAGCAGTTCTTC
CASTRRLLLVASGDNEQFF
>few|NA|TRBV4-2|TRBJ2-2
TGTGCCAGCAGCCAAGTACCAGCGGGGAACACCGGGGAGCTGTTTTTT
CASSQVPAGNTGELFF
>NA|NA|TRBV6-6|TRBJ1-1
TGTGCCAGCAGTTACGGGTGGGCACGAGGAGGGGTACAGGCTTTCTTT
CASSYGWARGGVQAFF
>NA|NA|TRBV18|TRBJ1-1
TGTGCCAGCTCACCTTCGCGGGGGACTGAAGCTTTCTTT
CASSPSRGTEAFF
>NA|NA|TRBV14|TRBJ2-3
TGTGCCAGCAACGGTGTTTCGGATACGCAGTATTTT
CASNGVSDTQYF
>NA|NA|TRBV6-5|TRBJ2-1
TGTGCCAGCAGCCGGCGAGGGGGGGGGAATGAGCAGTTCTTC
CASSRRGGGNEQFF
>NA|TRBD2|TRBV27|TRBJ2-2
TGTGCCAGCAGAAGACGGAGCGGGAGTGGGACCGGGGAGCTGTTTTTT
CASRRRSGSGTGELFF
>few|NA|TRBV5-1|TRBJ1-3
TGCGCCAGCAGCTTGTCAGGAACTGGAAACACCATATATTTT
CASSLSGTGNTIYF
>NA|TRBD1|TRBV13|TRBJ2-1
TGTGCCAGCAGCTCGAGCGGACAGGCTAGGAGTGGAAATGAGCAGTTCTTC
CASSSSGQARSGNEQFF
>few|NA|TRBV2|TRBJ1-4
TGTGCCAGCAGCCAACGCGGGCAACGACAAGAAAAACTGTTTTTT
CASSQRGQRQEKLFF
>NA|NA|TRBV7-2|TRBJ2-4
TGTGCCAGCAGCTTAGATCAGGGGATGGGGAACATTCAGTACTTC
CASSLDQGMGNIQYF
>few|NA|TRBV29-1|TRBJ2-1
TGCAGCTCCCGCTTGGGTAGCGATGAGCAGTTCTTC
CSSRLGSDEQFF
>NA|NA|TRBV9|TRBJ2-3
TGTGCCAGCAGCGTAGGCTCCAGTGCGGGTAGCACAGATACGCAGTATTTT
CASSVGSSAGSTDTQYF
>NA|NA|TRBV4-1|TRBJ2-7
TGCGCCAGCAGCCAAGTGATGGTACAGGAAACCTACGAGCAGTACTTC
CASSQVMVQETYEQYF
>few|NA|TRBV19|TRBJ1-1
TGTGCCAGTAGTACCCACGGGCTCAACGGACCTGAAGCTTTCTTT
CASSTHGLNGPEAFF
>NA|NA|TRBV7-9|TRBJ2-4
TGTGCCAGCGGCCAGGGGGGCAACATTCAGTACTTC
CASGQGGNIQYF
>NA|TRBD2|TRBV13|TRBJ2-2
TGTGCCACCTCTAGCGGGGGAAAGGTCGGGGAGCTGTTTTTT
CATSSGGKVGELFF
>NA|NA|TRBV5-1|TRBJ2-3
TGCGCCAGCAGCCGAGCCGGGGTAGCAGGCACAGATACGCAGTATTTT
CASSRAGVAGTDTQYF